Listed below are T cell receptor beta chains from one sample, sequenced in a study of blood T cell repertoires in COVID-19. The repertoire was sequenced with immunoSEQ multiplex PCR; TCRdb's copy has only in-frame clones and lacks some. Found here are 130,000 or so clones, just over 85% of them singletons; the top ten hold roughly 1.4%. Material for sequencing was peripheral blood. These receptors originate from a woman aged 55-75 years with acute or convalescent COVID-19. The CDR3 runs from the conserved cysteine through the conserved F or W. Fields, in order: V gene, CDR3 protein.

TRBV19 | CASSIGDRENSPLHF
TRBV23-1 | CASSQGSGIGDYGYTF
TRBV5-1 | CASSFPQGPVYNEQFF
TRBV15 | CATSRGGGRGTDTQYF
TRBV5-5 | CASSSPGGGRNYEQYF
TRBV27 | CASRHTGGHEQFF
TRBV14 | CASSPWPGRDEKLFF
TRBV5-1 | CASSSGTSGGGNIQYF
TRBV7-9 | CASSLGTSNQPQHF
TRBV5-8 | CASSLYEGSQPQHF
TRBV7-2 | CASSPRLALSTDTQYF
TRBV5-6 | CASSPTGGADTQYF
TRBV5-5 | CASSSQGGTDTQYF
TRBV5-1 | CASSSTGTGTSEQYF
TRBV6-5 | CASRDRERTDTQYF
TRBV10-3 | CAISESARGGGTDTQYF
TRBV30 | CAWREPTSGETDTQYF
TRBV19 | CASSNVSRRKGSYEQYF
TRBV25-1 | CASSGQKIYGYTF
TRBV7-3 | CASSMDRGTGNTIYF
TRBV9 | CASSVVAGANTGELFF
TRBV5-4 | CASSGGGEHTDTQYF
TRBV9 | CASSFETGNEAFF
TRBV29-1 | CSVPGGPLYEQFF
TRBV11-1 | CASSRERHTPLHF
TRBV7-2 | CASSPAGENYGYTF
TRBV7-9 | CASSLLGQPYEQYF
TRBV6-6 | CASRPGQAYGYTF
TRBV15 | CATSSDRASGETQYF
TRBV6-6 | CASRYPGQGAYEQYF
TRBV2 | CASSEDTSGGIYEQYF
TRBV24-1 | CATSDTIMQVDTQYF
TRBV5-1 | CASSLQGRTGELFF
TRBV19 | CASSTLYGGTSGANVLTF
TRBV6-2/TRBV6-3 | CASSYAGQGNTGELFF
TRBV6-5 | CASKANGGSEAFF
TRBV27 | CASSLRTAGVGEQFF
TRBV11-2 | CASSLGLSSGNTIYF
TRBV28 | CASSLFNNEQFF
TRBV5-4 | CASHREGNYGYTF
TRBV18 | CASSTRTANTGELFF
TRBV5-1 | CASSSDRGDTDTQYF
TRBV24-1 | CATSDWTGTGEETQYF
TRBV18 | CASSPTGLDGYTF
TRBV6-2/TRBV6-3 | CASSGLGKAAPEAFF
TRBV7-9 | CASTDLTGVSYEQYF
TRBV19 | CASSIGRGEMNTEAFF
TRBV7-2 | CASSLNPGRETQYF
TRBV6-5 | CASRLTGGPYNEQFF
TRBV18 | CASSPMTDNQPQHF
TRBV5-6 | CASRQVSLNTEAFF
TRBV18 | CASSPQQETNEKLFF
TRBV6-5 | CASSPRIGVDYGYTF
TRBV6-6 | CASSYPTGGETQYF
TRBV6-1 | CASSEGTGINIQYF
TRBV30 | CAWSRGRWEQYF
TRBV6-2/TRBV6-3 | CASSDSRQLSFEAFF